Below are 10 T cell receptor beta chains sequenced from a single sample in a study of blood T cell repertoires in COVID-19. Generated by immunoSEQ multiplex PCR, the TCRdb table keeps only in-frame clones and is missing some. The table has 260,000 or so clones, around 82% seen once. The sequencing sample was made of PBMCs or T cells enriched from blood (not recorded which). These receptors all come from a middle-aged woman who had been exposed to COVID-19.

The CDR3 spells CATSRDRVGAATNEKLFF. In nucleotides, the CDR3 is TGTGCCACCAGCAGAGATCGAGTGGGGGCGGCAACTAATGAAAAACTGTTTTTT. The V and J genes are TRBV15 and TRBJ1-4, with a tentative D call TRBD1 (6 bases). Germline V CDR1 and CDR2: LNHNV, YYDKDF (reference sequence). The V and J ends lost 0 bases and 0 bases respectively, with 14 bases between them. The CDR3 consists of 18 residues. Drawing the rest from reference TRBV15 and TRBJ1-4, the complete variable domain is DAMVIQNPRYQVTQFGKPVTLSCSQTLNHNVMYWYQQKSSQAPKLLFHYYDKDFNNEADTPDNFQSRRPNTSFCFLDIRSPGLGDTAMYLCATSRDRVGAATNEKLFFGSGTQLSVL.

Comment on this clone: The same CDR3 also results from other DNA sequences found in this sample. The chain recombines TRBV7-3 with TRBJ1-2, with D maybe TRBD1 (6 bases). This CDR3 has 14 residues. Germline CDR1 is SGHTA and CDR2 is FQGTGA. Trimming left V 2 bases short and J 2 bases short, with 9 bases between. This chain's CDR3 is CASSLGTTNYGYTF. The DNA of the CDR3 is TGTGCCAGCAGCTTAGGGACAACGAACTATGGCTACACCTTC. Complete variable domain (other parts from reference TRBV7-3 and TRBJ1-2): GAGVSQTPSNKVTEKGKYVELRCDPISGHTALYWYRQSLGQGPEFLIYFQGTGAADDSGLPNDRFFAVRPEGSVSTLKIQRTERGDSAVYLCASSLGTTNYGYTFGSGTRLTVV.

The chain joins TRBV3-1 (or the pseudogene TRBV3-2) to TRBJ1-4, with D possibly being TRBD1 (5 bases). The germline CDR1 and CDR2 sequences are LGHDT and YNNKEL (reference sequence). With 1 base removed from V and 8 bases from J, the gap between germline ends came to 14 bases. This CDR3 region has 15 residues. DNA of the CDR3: TGTGCCAGCAGCCAAGGTGGGGGGGTTAACGAAAAACTGTTTTTT. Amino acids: CASSQGGGVNEKLFF.

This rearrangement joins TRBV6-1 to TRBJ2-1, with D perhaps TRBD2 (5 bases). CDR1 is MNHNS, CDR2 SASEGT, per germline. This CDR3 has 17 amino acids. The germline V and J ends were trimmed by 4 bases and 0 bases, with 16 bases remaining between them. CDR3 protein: CASSGVGGSSSYNEQFF. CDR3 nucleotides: TGTGCCAGCAGTGGGGTTGGCGGGTCCAGCTCCTACAATGAGCAGTTCTTC.

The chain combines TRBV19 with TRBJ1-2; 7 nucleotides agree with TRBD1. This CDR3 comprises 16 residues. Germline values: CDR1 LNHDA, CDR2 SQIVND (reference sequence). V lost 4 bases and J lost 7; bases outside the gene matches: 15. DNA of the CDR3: TGTGCCAGTAGTAAAACAGGGGTCGAAGCCCTCCGTGGCTACACCTTC. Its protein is CASSKTGVEALRGYTF.

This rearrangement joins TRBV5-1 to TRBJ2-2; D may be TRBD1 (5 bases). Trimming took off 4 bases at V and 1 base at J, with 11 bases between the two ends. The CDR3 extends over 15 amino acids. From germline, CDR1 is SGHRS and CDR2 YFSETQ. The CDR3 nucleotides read TGCGCCAGCAGCCAAGGGGCAGGGAACACCGGGGAGCTGTTTTTT. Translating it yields CASSQGAGNTGELFF.

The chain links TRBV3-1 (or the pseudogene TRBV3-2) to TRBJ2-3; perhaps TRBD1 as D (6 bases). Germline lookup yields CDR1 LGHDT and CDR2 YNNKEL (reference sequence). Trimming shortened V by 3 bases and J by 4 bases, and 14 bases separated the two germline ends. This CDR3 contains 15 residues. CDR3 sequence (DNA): TGTGCCAGCAGCCATTCAGGGGATTTTGCAGATACGCAGTATTTT. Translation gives CASSHSGDFADTQYF.

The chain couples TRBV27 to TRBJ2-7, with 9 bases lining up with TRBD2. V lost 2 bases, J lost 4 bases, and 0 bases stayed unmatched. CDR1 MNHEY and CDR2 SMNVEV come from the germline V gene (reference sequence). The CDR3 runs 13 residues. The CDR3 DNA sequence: TGTGCCAGCAGTTTACTAGCGGGGTACGAGCAGTACTTC. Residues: CASSLLAGYEQYF.

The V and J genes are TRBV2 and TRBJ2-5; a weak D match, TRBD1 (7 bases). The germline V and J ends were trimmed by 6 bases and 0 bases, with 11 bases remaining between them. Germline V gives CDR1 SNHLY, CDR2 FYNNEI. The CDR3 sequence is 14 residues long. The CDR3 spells CASRAGQYQETQYF. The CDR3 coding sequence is TGTGCCAGCAGGGCGGGACAGTACCAAGAGACCCAGTACTTC.

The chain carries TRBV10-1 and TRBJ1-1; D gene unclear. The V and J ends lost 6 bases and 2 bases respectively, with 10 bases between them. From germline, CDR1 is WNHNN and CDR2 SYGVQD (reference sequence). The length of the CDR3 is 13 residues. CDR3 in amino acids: CASRSNDNTEAFF. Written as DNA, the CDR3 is TGCGCCAGCAGGAGCAATGATAACACTGAAGCTTTCTTT.